This TCR beta chain was found in a study of Ad26.COV2.S vaccination and SARS-CoV-2 variants. Study information: This donor came from the COV1001 trial of Ad26.COV2.S.

V lost 2 bases, J lost 6 bases, and 14 bases lay in between. The CDR3 runs to 15 residues. Germline V gene lookup returns CDR1 SGHNT and CDR2 YYREEE (reference sequence). Study-level results: Spike-specific TCR breadth in vaccine recipients exceeded that seen in placebo recipients.

Turning to this clone: Its target is unknown.

Treatment noted: 15 to 20 received Ad26.COV2.S at low or high dose, single or two shots; roughly five received placebo; per-sample allocation not given. Day 63 following the first vaccine or placebo injection was when the samples were taken. Donor was an adult aged 18-55 years in Boston. Sequencing was performed with immunoSEQ multiplex PCR; in TCRdb, only in-frame clones are kept and a portion is missing. The data hold about 420,000 clones, with 88% observed a single time. The sequence was obtained from a person between 18 and 60 years old who received the Ad26.COV2.S COVID-19 vaccine or a placebo. The sample consisted of peripheral blood, taken in a trial of Ad26.COV2.S vaccine versus placebo. The chain links TRBV5-4 to TRBJ2-2; D call uncertain. This chain's CDR3 is CASSFDPGSPGELFF. DNA of the CDR3: TGTGCCAGCAGCTTTGACCCCGGGTCCCCCGGGGAGCTGTTTTTT.